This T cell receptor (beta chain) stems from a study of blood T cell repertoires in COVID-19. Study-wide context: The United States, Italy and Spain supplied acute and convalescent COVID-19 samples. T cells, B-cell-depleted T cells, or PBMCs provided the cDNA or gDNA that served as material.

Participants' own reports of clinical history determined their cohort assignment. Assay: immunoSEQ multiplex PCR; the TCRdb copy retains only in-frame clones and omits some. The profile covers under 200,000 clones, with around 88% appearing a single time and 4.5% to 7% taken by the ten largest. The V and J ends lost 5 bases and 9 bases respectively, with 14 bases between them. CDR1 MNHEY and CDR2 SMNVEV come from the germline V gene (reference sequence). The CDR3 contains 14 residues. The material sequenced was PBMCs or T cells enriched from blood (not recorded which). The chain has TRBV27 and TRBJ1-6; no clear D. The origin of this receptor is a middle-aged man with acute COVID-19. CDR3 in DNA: TGTGCCAGCAGTCCCGGGAATTGGGGTTCACCCCTCCACTTT. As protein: CASSPGNWGSPLHF.